What follows is one TCR beta chain and its context. Distinct nucleotide sequences in the sample also encode this CDR3. The source of the sample is a study of blood T cell repertoires in COVID-19. On the study more broadly: COVID-19 samples collected from the United States, Italy and Spain covered acute and convalescent phases.

This CDR3 comprises 12 residues. Germline CDR1 is SEHNR and CDR2 is FQNEAQ (reference sequence). V dropped 4 bases and J dropped 6 bases, with 10 bases sitting between them. TCRdb's copy holds only in-frame clones and misses some; the assay was immunoSEQ multiplex PCR. Of about 150,000 clones in the sample, roughly 90% were seen once. Those who participated ranged in age from roughly 18 to 95 years and resided in 20 to 25 US areas. Participants were placed into cohorts based on the clinical history they reported. Symptom resolution, clearance, or two negative PCRs marked donors in Cohort 3 as recovered.

Material: PBMCs or T cells enriched from blood (not recorded which). This receptor was identified in a woman between 50 and 59 years old who had recovered from COVID-19. The V call is TRBV7-9, the J call TRBJ2-7; D gene unclear. In DNA, the CDR3 is TGTGCCAGCAGCTCCGACTCTCGCGAGCAGTACTTC. Translating it yields CASSSDSREQYF.